This T cell receptor beta chain stems from a study of vaccination effects on CD4 cells after COVID-19. About the study: Post-vaccine draws lagged the second dose by a median of 72 days. Cultures of around 2.2 million PBMC per well contained around 11 IU/ml IL-2 plus 10 ug/ml peptides. Study-level points and caveats: Infection- and vaccine-induced clones contracted markedly late after vaccination.

V lost 4 bases and J lost 8; bases outside the gene matches: 6. The CDR3 length is 13 residues. Germline V gene data show CDR1 as SGHNT and CDR2 as YYREEE (reference sequence). Generated by immunoSEQ multiplex PCR, the TCRdb table keeps only in-frame clones and is missing some. The table shows roughly 30,000 clones, with around 69% occurring only once. The sample holds a few counts of this clone. Its antigen is undetermined. The culture ran for nine to eleven days, and then CD4+ T cells were isolated. Participants received two doses of either the BNT162b2 or mRNA-1273 vaccine. V usage is TRBV5-4 and J usage is TRBJ1-2, with 9 positions matching TRBD1. Sequencing was performed on CD4+ T cells from PBMCs cultured without peptide, taken after COVID-19 vaccination. The sequence came from a human donor who received a COVID-19 vaccine. Here the CDR3 DNA reads TGTGCCAGCAGCCGGGACAGGGTAGGAGGCTACACCTTC. Translated, it gives CASSRDRVGGYTF.